Listed here are 30 T cell receptor beta chains from one sample, sequenced in a study of blood T cell repertoires in COVID-19. Libraries were prepared by immunoSEQ multiplex PCR; TCRdb keeps only in-frame clonotypes and omits some of them. This sample has roughly 150,000 clones; roughly 90% occur once, and the top ten carry about 4%. Material: PBMCs or T cells enriched from blood (not recorded which). All receptors derive from a woman in her forties who had been exposed to COVID-19.

The chain links TRBV19 to TRBJ1-5, with a weak D call TRBD1 (5 bases). Germline CDR1 LNHDA, CDR2 SQIVND (reference sequence). The CDR3 is 13 amino acids. Trimming stripped 4 bases from V and 4 bases from J, with 8 bases between. The CDR3 sequence is CASSRQQNQPQHF. CDR3 coding DNA: TGTGCCAGTAGTAGACAGCAAAATCAGCCCCAGCATTTT.

V gene TRBV9 combines with J gene TRBJ2-7, with a possible D match to TRBD1 (5 bases). This CDR3 region has 18 residues. Germline assignment: CDR1 SGDLS and CDR2 YYNGEE. V lost 0 bases and J lost 3, with 22 bases in between. The CDR3 DNA reads as TGTGCCAGCAGCGTAGCTCCTTCAGGGTCCACCTTAGGCTACGAGCAGTACTTC. Amino acids: CASSVAPSGSTLGYEQYF.

The rearrangement uses TRBV7-9 and TRBJ1-6, with 9 bases that match TRBD1. V was clipped by 4 bases and J by 7 bases; unmatched bases: 8. The CDR3 sequence is 16 residues long. Looked up from germline, CDR1 is SEHNR and CDR2 is FQNEAQ (reference sequence). In nucleotides, the CDR3 is TGTGCCAGCAGCTCCCTCCAGACAGGGGGAAATTCACCCCTCCACTTT. Protein: CASSSLQTGGNSPLHF.

The chain is built from TRBV29-1 and TRBJ1-4; TRBD1 might be the D (5 bases). The CDR3 length is 12 residues. Trimming pared 4 bases from V and 7 bases from J, leaving 10 bases between. The germline V gene has CDR1 SQVTM and CDR2 ANQGSEA. The CDR3: CSVVEGAEKLFF. CDR3 nucleotides: TGCAGCGTTGTGGAAGGGGCTGAAAAACTGTTTTTT.

The sample holds one count of this clone. This chain connects TRBV27 to TRBJ1-6, with TRBD1 as a possible D gene (5 bases). The V gene's germline CDR1 is MNHEY and CDR2 SMNVEV (reference sequence). V lost 10 bases to trimming and J lost 10 bases, with 20 bases between them. The CDR3 length is 14 residues. The CDR3 here is CATWAPGLSSPLHF. The CDR3 DNA sequence: TGTGCCACCTGGGCCCCAGGGCTTAGCTCACCCCTCCACTTT.

The rearrangement joins TRBV3-1 (or the pseudogene TRBV3-2) to TRBJ1-1, with a tentative D call TRBD1 (6 bases). The CDR3 has 13 residues. Germline V lookup: CDR1 LGHDT, CDR2 YNNKEL (reference sequence). The V end was cut by 5 bases, the J end by 1 base, with 8 bases between. The CDR3 protein is CASSKTGNTEAFF. DNA of the CDR3: TGTGCCAGCAGCAAGACAGGGAACACTGAAGCTTTCTTT.

This chain uses TRBV4-1 with TRBJ2-7; 9 positions agree with TRBD2. This CDR3 has 18 residues. With V trimmed by 0 bases and J by 0 bases, 9 bases remained unmatched. Germline CDR1 is MGHRA and CDR2 is YSYEKL. CDR3: CASSQDSTSGRSSYEQYF. DNA for the CDR3: TGCGCCAGCAGCCAAGATAGCACTAGCGGGCGGTCCTCCTACGAGCAGTACTTC.

This chain uses TRBV5-4 with TRBJ1-1; D unclear. The V gene's germline CDR1 is SGHNT and CDR2 YYREEE (reference sequence). The CDR3 sequence is 12 residues long. V lost 1 base and J 4 bases, leaving 5 bases between the germline ends. In DNA form, the CDR3 reads TGTGCCAGCAGCTTGTTGAGCACTGAAGCTTTCTTT. Protein: CASSLLSTEAFF.

The chain couples TRBV20-1 to TRBJ2-2, with D perhaps matching TRBD1 (5 bases). The CDR3 extends over 12 amino acids. Per germline, CDR1 DFQATT and CDR2 SNEGSKA (reference sequence). Trimming left V 3 bases short and J 6 bases short, with 8 bases between. The CDR3: CSASLQAGELFF. For the CDR3, the DNA is TGCAGTGCTAGTTTACAGGCCGGGGAGCTGTTTTTT.

The CDR3 DNA reads TGTGCCAGCAGCCCCGTCACCCCTGGCCAAAACTATGGCTACACCTTC. Translation: CASSPVTPGQNYGYTF. The chain carries TRBV27 and TRBJ1-2; D remains unclear. This CDR3 has 16 amino acids. CDR1 MNHEY and CDR2 SMNVEV come from the germline V gene (reference sequence). V lost 6 bases and J lost 2, with 19 bases in between.

The CDR3 loop reads CASNRQGTSPLHF. For the CDR3, the DNA is TGTGCCAGTAATAGGCAGGGGACTTCACCCCTCCACTTT. The V call is TRBV19, the J call TRBJ1-6; D is perhaps TRBD1 (6 bases). The germline gives CDR1 LNHDA, CDR2 SQIVND (reference sequence). The CDR3 loop spans 13 amino acids. V gave up 7 bases and J gave up 9 bases, with 13 bases separating them.

Notes on this clone: Relative to the germline gene, one junction end is altered; a read error may explain this. In nucleotides, the CDR3 is TGTGCCACCCAAGGGGTGAAGACTGAAGCTTTCTTT. Translation gives CATQGVKTEAFF. The chain employs TRBV10-3 and TRBJ1-1; D possibly corresponds to TRBD1 (5 bases). Germline assignment: CDR1 ENHRY and CDR2 SYGVKD. CDR3 length: 12 amino acids.

The rearrangement links TRBV5-1 to TRBJ2-1, with D maybe TRBD1 (5 bases). Trimming took off 0 bases at V and 5 bases at J, with 15 bases between the two ends. Looked up from germline, CDR1 is SGHRS and CDR2 is YFSETQ. CDR3 length: 16 amino acids. CDR3 sequence reads: CASSLGMGAGNNEQFF. The CDR3 DNA is TGCGCCAGCAGCTTGGGGATGGGTGCAGGGAACAATGAGCAGTTCTTC. Filled out from reference TRBV5-1 and TRBJ2-1, the complete variable domain reads KAGVTQTPRYLIKTRGQQVTLSCSPISGHRSVSWYQQTPGQGLQFLFEYFSETQRNKGNFPGRFSGRQFSNSRSEMNVSTLELGDSALYLCASSLGMGAGNNEQFFGPGTRLTVL.

V and J are TRBV27 and TRBJ1-1, with 8 bases lining up with TRBD1. Trimming at V came to 6 bases and at J to 5 bases, leaving 5 bases not matched to a gene. The length of the CDR3 is 13 residues. The germline CDR1 and CDR2 sequences are MNHEY and SMNVEV (reference sequence). CDR3 residues: CASRQGARTEAFF. In nucleotides, the CDR3 is TGTGCCAGCAGGCAGGGGGCGAGAACTGAAGCTTTCTTT.

This clone was recorded once. This chain links TRBV5-6 with TRBJ1-2, with TRBD1 as a possible D gene (5 bases). Per germline, CDR1 SGHDT and CDR2 YYEEEE. The V and J ends lost 6 bases and 8 bases respectively, with 17 bases between them. The CDR3 runs 13 residues. The CDR3 sequence: CASTPQGRAGYTF. CDR3 DNA: TGTGCCAGCACCCCCCAGGGCAGGGCCGGCTACACCTTC.

V gene TRBV11-2 combines with J gene TRBJ1-2, with D unclear. The CDR3 consists of 16 residues. The V gene lost 5 bases and the J gene lost 4 bases, with 20 bases spanning the gap. Germline-derived CDR1 and CDR2 are SGHAT and FQNNGV. The chain's CDR3 is CASSIKRQALGYGYTF. The CDR3 DNA follows: TGTGCCAGCAGCATAAAAAGGCAGGCCTTGGGCTATGGCTACACCTTC.

The chain combines TRBV6-5 with TRBJ1-6; the D gene is possibly TRBD1 (6 bases). The CDR3 is 15 residues long. Trimming pared 0 bases from V and 8 bases from J, leaving 11 bases between. Germline assignment: CDR1 MNHEY and CDR2 SVGAGI. CDR3: CASSYSRGAYSPLHF. In nucleotides, the CDR3 is TGTGCCAGCAGTTACTCCCGGGGGGCGTATTCACCCCTCCACTTT.

This chain connects TRBV6-5 to TRBJ2-1; 10 positions agree with TRBD1. V shed 9 bases and J 4 bases; nucleotides not matched to a gene: 9. Germline V gene data show CDR1 as MNHEY and CDR2 as SVGAGI. This CDR3 is built from 15 residues. The CDR3 here is CASWPGQGIYNEQFF. The DNA for the CDR3 is TGTGCCAGTTGGCCGGGACAGGGGATTTACAATGAGCAGTTCTTC.

The rearrangement links TRBV5-1 to TRBJ1-2, with D hard to call. Germline V gene data show CDR1 as SGHRS and CDR2 as YFSETQ. The CDR3 runs to 14 residues. V was pared by 4 bases and J by 0 bases, with 10 bases between. CDR3 region: CASSPPPPNYGYTF. The CDR3 region has the DNA TGCGCCAGCAGCCCTCCTCCCCCTAACTATGGCTACACCTTC.

The chain uses TRBV6-1 and TRBJ2-1; 8 nucleotides line up with TRBD2. The CDR3 is made up of 16 amino acids. Germline lookup yields CDR1 MNHNS and CDR2 SASEGT. V lost 1 base, J lost 5 bases, and 7 bases stayed unmatched. For the CDR3, the DNA is TGTGCCAGCAGTGAAGACGGGAGGGCCTGGGACAATGAGCAGTTCTTC. Translated, it gives CASSEDGRAWDNEQFF.

The chain is built from TRBV5-6 and TRBJ2-7, with TRBD1 matching over 8 bases. CDR1 SGHDT and CDR2 YYEEEE come from the germline V gene. The CDR3 contains 14 residues. V lost 5 bases, J lost 6 bases, and 10 bases stayed unmatched. The CDR3 coding sequence is TGTGCCAGCAGTGAAACAGGGGGATCGGCCGAGCAGTACTTC. The encoded protein is CASSETGGSAEQYF.

V and J are TRBV10-1 and TRBJ2-3; no clear D gene. The CDR3 has 13 amino acids. V lost 2 bases and J lost 1, with 4 bases in between. Germline V gene data show CDR1 as WNHNN and CDR2 as SYGVQD (reference sequence). CDR3: CASSEVGTDTQYF. For the CDR3, the DNA is TGCGCCAGCAGTGAGGTCGGCACAGATACGCAGTATTTT.

The V and J genes are TRBV10-3 and TRBJ1-1; D gene unclear. The germline V and J ends were trimmed by 2 bases and 5 bases, with 9 bases remaining between them. Per germline, CDR1 ENHRY and CDR2 SYGVKD. This CDR3 comprises 13 residues. CDR3 coding DNA: TGTGCCATCAGTGAGCGCTTCGGGACTGAAGCTTTCTTT. It specifies CAISERFGTEAFF.

V is TRBV27 and J is TRBJ1-1; D is ambiguous. The ends were cut back, 5 bases at V and 2 bases at J, with 21 bases in the middle. The CDR3 runs to 17 residues. Germline loops: CDR1 MNHEY, CDR2 SMNVEV (reference sequence). The DNA for the CDR3 is TGTGCCAGCAGTCCAAGACTCCTCCTCGGCCCAAACACTGAAGCTTTCTTT. This translates into CASSPRLLLGPNTEAFF.

CDR3 loop: CASSLWTGGGDEQFF. The CDR3 DNA follows: TGTGCCAGCAGTTTATGGACAGGGGGCGGGGATGAGCAGTTCTTC. The chain uses TRBV27 and TRBJ2-1, with 11 bases identical to TRBD1. The CDR3 is made up of 15 amino acids. Per germline, CDR1 MNHEY and CDR2 SMNVEV (reference sequence). Trimming cost V 1 base and J 8 bases; bases outside gene matches: 4.

This clone was observed a handful of times. The gene calls are TRBV5-1 and TRBJ2-2; D might be TRBD1 (5 bases). The CDR3 sequence is 16 residues long. With 0 bases removed from V and 5 bases from J, the gap between germline ends came to 14 bases. The germline V gene encodes CDR1 SGHRS and CDR2 YFSETQ. CDR3 sequence (DNA): TGCGCCAGCAGCTTGGCCGGCCAGGGAAATACCGGGGAGCTGTTTTTT. This encodes CASSLAGQGNTGELFF. The variable domain in full, with the rest retrieved from reference TRBV5-1 and TRBJ2-2, is KAGVTQTPRYLIKTRGQQVTLSCSPISGHRSVSWYQQTPGQGLQFLFEYFSETQRNKGNFPGRFSGRQFSNSRSEMNVSTLELGDSALYLCASSLAGQGNTGELFFGEGSRLTVL.

The chain uses TRBV4-3 and TRBJ2-7; perhaps TRBD1 as D (7 bases). There are 13 residues in the CDR3. V gave up 6 bases and J gave up 7 bases, with 16 bases separating them. Germline V gives CDR1 LGHNA, CDR2 YSLEER. The chain's CDR3 is CASSKGTAGEQYF. CDR3 in DNA: TGCGCCAGCAGTAAAGGGACAGCGGGTGAGCAGTACTTC.

The chain is built from TRBV2 and TRBJ1-1; 8 nucleotides align to TRBD1. After removal of 2 bases from V and 4 bases from J, the junction contained 6 bases not matched to a gene. The CDR3 is 15 amino acids. Per germline, CDR1 SNHLY and CDR2 FYNNEI. The DNA of the CDR3 is TGTGCCAGCAGTGAATCGACAGGGGTTGGCACTGAAGCTTTCTTT. Its protein product is CASSESTGVGTEAFF.

The rearrangement uses TRBV27 and TRBJ2-5; 7 bases match TRBD1. The CDR3 loop spans 17 amino acids. Trimming removed 3 bases from V and 10 bases from J; junction bases left unmatched: 20. CDR1 and CDR2 from the germline V gene are MNHEY and SMNVEV (reference sequence). Here the CDR3 DNA reads TGTGCCAGCAGTTTTTATAACAGGGGCCCAGCTCAAGAGGGCCAGTACTTC. It yields the protein CASSFYNRGPAQEGQYF.

This clone showed up just a few times. The chain couples TRBV19 to TRBJ1-2; D call uncertain. Germline CDR1 and CDR2: LNHDA and SQIVND (reference sequence). V gave up 1 base and J gave up 6 bases, with 15 bases separating them. The CDR3 covers 15 residues. The CDR3 is CASSIAEGSVDGYTF. CDR3 DNA sequence: TGTGCCAGTAGTATAGCGGAGGGTTCGGTCGATGGCTACACCTTC.